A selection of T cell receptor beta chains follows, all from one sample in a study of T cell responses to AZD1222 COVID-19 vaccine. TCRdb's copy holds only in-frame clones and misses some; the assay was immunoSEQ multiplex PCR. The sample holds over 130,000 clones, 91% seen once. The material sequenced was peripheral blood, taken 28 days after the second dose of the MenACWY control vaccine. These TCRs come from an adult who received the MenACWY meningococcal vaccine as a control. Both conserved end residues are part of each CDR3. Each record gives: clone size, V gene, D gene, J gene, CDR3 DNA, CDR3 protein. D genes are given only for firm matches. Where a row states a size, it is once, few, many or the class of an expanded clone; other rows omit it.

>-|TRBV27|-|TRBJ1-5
TGTGCCAGCAGTCCACTTGTCGGGCAGGGCAATCAGCCCCAGCATTTT
CASSPLVGQGNQPQHF
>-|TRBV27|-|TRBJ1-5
TGTGCCAGCAGTTTATCGGTCCAGGGCGGTCAGCCCCAGCATTTT
CASSLSVQGGQPQHF
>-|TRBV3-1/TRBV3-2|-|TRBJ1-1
TGTGCCAGCAGCCAAGGCATCACTGAAGCTTTCTTT
CASSQGITEAFF
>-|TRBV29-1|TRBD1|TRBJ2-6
TGCAGCGTTGAATCACGGGGACAGGGCACTGGGGCCAACGTCCTGACTTTC
CSVESRGQGTGANVLTF
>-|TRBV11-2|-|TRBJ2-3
TGTGCCAGCAGCTTAGATCTAGTTACAGGGTACACAGATACGCAGTATTTT
CASSLDLVTGYTDTQYF
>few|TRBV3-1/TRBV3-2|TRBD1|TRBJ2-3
TGTGCCAGCAGCCCCTCACTGGACAGGGGATCCGCAGATACGCAGTATTTT
CASSPSLDRGSADTQYF
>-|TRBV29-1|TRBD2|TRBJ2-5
TGCAGCGTTGGTCTAGCGGGGAGAGAGACCCAGTACTTC
CSVGLAGRETQYF
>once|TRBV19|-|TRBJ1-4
TGTGCCAGTAATTTGGGGGTTTTAAATGAAAAACTGTTTTTT
CASNLGVLNEKLFF
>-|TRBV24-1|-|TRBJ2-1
TGTGCCACCAGTGGGGAAACTGAGCAGTTCTTC
CATSGETEQFF
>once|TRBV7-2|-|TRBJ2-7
TGTGCCAGCAGTCTCAGGGGCGGCGTACAGGCCAGCTCCTACGAGCAGTACTTC
CASSLRGGVQASSYEQYF